A single sample is the source of the 32 T cell receptor beta chains below, sequenced in a study of immune evolution from preneoplasia to lung adenocarcinoma. Libraries were prepared by immunoSEQ multiplex PCR; TCRdb keeps only in-frame clonotypes and omits some of them. The top ten clones hold 5.5% to 6.5% of a sample with some 7,300 clones, around 73% of them seen once. The sequencing input was FFPE adjacent normal lung tissue. Receptors were obtained from a person aged 60-79 years with lung adenocarcinoma.

The chain employs TRBV10-2 and TRBJ2-7, with TRBD1 matching 10 bases. Germline V gene sequence: CDR1 WSHSY, CDR2 SAAADI. Unmatched junction bases numbered 8, after V lost 5 bases and J lost 4 bases. This CDR3 region has 15 residues. The CDR3 loop is CASSPNRDRGYEQYF. Here the CDR3 DNA reads TGCGCCAGCAGTCCTAACCGGGACAGGGGATACGAGCAGTACTTC.

This clone appeared a few times. The chain carries TRBV11-2 and TRBJ2-1, with D possibly being TRBD2 (6 bases). The CDR3 contains 16 residues. CDR1 and CDR2 from the germline V gene are SGHAT and FQNNGV. V was trimmed by 1 base and J by 5 bases, leaving 15 bases between them. This chain's CDR3 is CASSLVEGWGNNEQFF. The DNA of the CDR3 is TGTGCCAGCAGCTTAGTGGAGGGGTGGGGCAACAATGAGCAGTTCTTC. The entire variable domain, with the rest obtained from reference TRBV11-2 and TRBJ2-1, is as follows: EAGVAQSPRYKIIEKRQSVAFWCNPISGHATLYWYQQILGQGPKLLIQFQNNGVVDDSQLPKDRFSAERLKGVDSTLKIQPAKLEDSAVYLCASSLVEGWGNNEQFFGPGTRLTVL.

The genes are TRBV27 and TRBJ1-2; unclear D gene. Germline V lookup: CDR1 MNHEY, CDR2 SMNVEV (reference sequence). V was trimmed by 2 bases and J by 6 bases, leaving 13 bases between them. This CDR3 contains 14 residues. The CDR3 nucleotides are TGTGCCAGCAGTTTAGCCTACCGGAGGGATGGCTACACCTTC. This encodes CASSLAYRRDGYTF.

The chain has TRBV30 and TRBJ1-2; D is perhaps TRBD1 (6 bases). This CDR3 is 13 amino acids long. V shed 1 base and J shed 9 bases, with 15 bases lying between them. Germline V gene lookup returns CDR1 GTSNPN and CDR2 SVGIG (reference sequence). CDR3 nucleotide sequence: TGTGCCTGGAGTGACCCCGGGACATATAGCTACACCTTC. Translation: CAWSDPGTYSYTF.

The chain has TRBV6-5 and TRBJ1-1, with 7 bases matching TRBD1. CDR3 length: 14 amino acids. From germline, CDR1 is MNHEY and CDR2 SVGAGI. The J segment lost 3 bases and the V segment lost 6 bases, leaving 7 bases of the junction unmatched. The CDR3, as DNA: TGTGCCAGCAGGCCCGACAGGGCGGACACTGAAGCTTTCTTT. Its protein product is CASRPDRADTEAFF.

The chain carries TRBV28 and TRBJ2-1; D may be TRBD1 or TRBD2 (6 bases each). With 4 bases removed from V and 3 bases from J, the gap between germline ends came to 19 bases. Germline V gene sequence: CDR1 MDHEN, CDR2 SYDVKM. The CDR3 runs 17 residues. CDR3 DNA: TGTGCCAGCAGTTCCTCACAGGGCGGGGTTTACTACAATGAGCAGTTCTTC. Encoded protein: CASSSSQGGVYYNEQFF.

This clone was observed a few times. The chain employs TRBV5-4 and TRBJ2-7, with D possibly being TRBD1 or TRBD2 (6 bases each). Germline V gene sequence: CDR1 SGHNT, CDR2 YYREEE (reference sequence). The CDR3 length is 16 residues. The ends were cut back, 4 bases at V and 0 bases at J, with 17 bases in the middle. CDR3 loop: CASSLVGGRNSYEQYV. The CDR3 coding sequence is TGTGCCAGCAGCCTTGTAGGGGGGCGGAACTCCTACGAGCAGTACGTC.

The V and J genes are TRBV30 and TRBJ1-1; TRBD1 matches 9 bases. Trimming at V came to 0 bases and at J to 5 bases, leaving 10 bases not matched to a gene. Per germline, CDR1 GTSNPN and CDR2 SVGIG (reference sequence). This CDR3 comprises 16 residues. The CDR3 nucleotides are TGTGCCTGGAGTGTAAGTTTCCGGGACAGGGTGACTGAAGCTTTCTTT. Protein product: CAWSVSFRDRVTEAFF.

J is TRBJ2-2 and V is TRBV7-3; no clear D. The length of the CDR3 is 14 residues. Looked up from germline, CDR1 is SGHTA and CDR2 is FQGTGA. V was clipped by 6 bases and J by 3 bases, with 11 bases between them. The CDR3 DNA follows: TGTGCCAGCAGTTCCTCTGGGGACACCGGGGAGCTGTTTTTT. Its protein product is CASSSSGDTGELFF.

The chain combines TRBV11-2 with TRBJ2-5, with D possibly being TRBD2 (6 bases). This CDR3 region has 16 residues. Per germline, CDR1 SGHAT and CDR2 FQNNGV. V dropped 4 bases and J dropped 5 bases, with 20 bases sitting between them. CDR3 coding DNA: TGTGCCAGCAGCTCCCTGACGTTGCGGGATAGGGAGACCCAGTACTTC. Encoded protein: CASSSLTLRDRETQYF.

The V gene is TRBV6-4, the J gene TRBJ2-3; 10 bases align to TRBD2. There are 18 residues in the CDR3. From germline, CDR1 is MRHNA and CDR2 SNTAGT. J lost 5 bases, V lost 4 bases, and 15 bases had no gene match. This CDR3 is CASSATSTLAGELDTQYF. CDR3 nucleotides: TGTGCCAGCAGTGCCACAAGTACTCTAGCGGGAGAACTAGATACGCAGTATTTT.

The chain employs TRBV9 and TRBJ2-3; 7 nucleotides agree with TRBD1. CDR3 length: 12 residues. CDR1 is SGDLS, CDR2 YYNGEE, per germline. The J segment lost 8 bases and the V segment lost 3 bases, leaving 3 bases of the junction unmatched. The CDR3 DNA reads TGTGCCAGCAGCGACTACAGGGGTACGCAGTATTTT. Residues: CASSDYRGTQYF.

This clone has just a few counts. The chain joins TRBV11-3 to TRBJ2-2; TRBD1 might be the D (6 bases). V was cut by 5 bases and J by 6 bases, with 13 bases left in between. The germline V gene has CDR1 SGHNT and CDR2 YENEEA. The CDR3 length is 14 residues. The CDR3 DNA is TGTGCCAGCAGCGAAACCACAGGGCCCGGGGAGCTGTTTTTT. Protein sequence: CASSETTGPGELFF.

V usage is TRBV9 and J usage is TRBJ1-1; 11 nucleotides agree with TRBD1. Germline lookup yields CDR1 SGDLS and CDR2 YYNGEE. J was trimmed by 7 bases and V by 4 bases; bases with no gene match: 15. This CDR3 is 17 amino acids long. The CDR3 sequence is CASSPDYLWDRGSEAFF. The CDR3 coding sequence is TGTGCCAGCAGCCCCGACTACCTGTGGGACAGGGGGAGTGAAGCTTTCTTT.

This clone has a handful of counts. The chain carries TRBV6-5 and TRBJ2-3, with D uncertain. The CDR3 loop spans 15 amino acids. The V gene's germline CDR1 is MNHEY and CDR2 SVGAGI. Between the trimmed V and J ends, which lost 0 bases and 3 bases, there was a span of 10 bases. CDR3 region: CASSYSGFRTDTQYF. The DNA of the CDR3 is TGTGCCAGCAGTTACTCCGGGTTTCGGACAGATACGCAGTATTTT.

The rearrangement uses TRBV27 and TRBJ2-1; 11 positions match TRBD2. Germline V CDR1 and CDR2: MNHEY, SMNVEV (reference sequence). This CDR3 is 15 amino acids long. With 3 bases clipped from V and 4 bases from J, the junction kept 2 bases outside the gene matches. CDR3 in DNA: TGTGCCAGCAGTTTTGGGACTAGCGGATACAATGAGCAGTTCTTC. This sequence encodes CASSFGTSGYNEQFF.

This chain connects TRBV21-1 to TRBJ2-1; no DNA check was done on the table's D call, TRBD2. TRBV21-1 is classified as a pseudogene. CDR3 size: 15 residues. CDR3 amino acids: CASSRRTSALNEQFF. In DNA form, the CDR3 reads TGTGCCAGCAGCAGACGGACTAGCGCTCTGAATGAGCAGTTCTTC.

The genes are TRBV18 and TRBJ2-3; D is uncertain. V was pared by 3 bases and J by 4 bases, with 2 bases between. CDR3 length equals 11 residues. CDR1 KGHSH and CDR2 LQKENI come from the germline V gene. CDR3 sequence reads: CASSPSDTQYF. The CDR3 region has the DNA TGTGCCAGCTCACCCTCAGATACGCAGTATTTT.

The chain combines TRBV19 with TRBJ1-2; 8 bases are shared with TRBD1. Germline V gives CDR1 LNHDA, CDR2 SQIVND (reference sequence). This CDR3 comprises 17 residues. With 3 bases clipped from V and 5 bases from J, the junction kept 14 bases outside the gene matches. The CDR3 DNA follows: TGTGCCAGTAGTATTTCAATGCCGGGACAGGTCCTATATGGCTACACCTTC. The encoded protein is CASSISMPGQVLYGYTF.

V usage is TRBV11-2 and J usage is TRBJ1-5; D uncertain. CDR1 and CDR2 from the germline V gene are SGHAT and FQNNGV. The CDR3 spans 14 residues. V was clipped by 1 base and J by 3 bases, with 7 bases between them. This chain's CDR3 is CASSLVGYNQPQHF. DNA for the CDR3: TGTGCCAGCAGCTTAGTAGGGTACAATCAGCCCCAGCATTTT.

The V call is TRBV27, the J call TRBJ2-2, with D possibly matching TRBD1 (6 bases). V was clipped by 6 bases and J by 2 bases, with 13 bases between them. The CDR3 is 15 amino acids. Germline V gene sequence: CDR1 MNHEY, CDR2 SMNVEV (reference sequence). The CDR3 DNA is TGTGCCAGCAGCTTTCACAGGGCTAACACCGGGGAGCTGTTTTTT. Translating gives CASSFHRANTGELFF.

The CDR3 nucleotides are TGTGCCAGCACCCCCAGTGGGCTAGTGGATACGCAGTATTTT. Encoded protein: CASTPSGLVDTQYF. J is TRBJ2-3 and V is TRBV28; D uncertain. The CDR3 sequence is 14 residues long. V was trimmed by 7 bases and J by 6 bases, leaving 17 bases between them. The germline CDR1 and CDR2 sequences are MDHEN and SYDVKM.

The rearrangement joins TRBV5-6 to TRBJ2-5; 10 bases align to TRBD2. This CDR3 region has 15 residues. The germline CDR1 and CDR2 sequences are SGHDT and YYEEEE. V shed 4 bases, J shed 0 bases, and the junction held 3 bases outside the gene matches. CDR3 sequence (DNA): TGTGCCAGCAGCAAAGGACTAGCGGACCAAGAGACCCAGTACTTC. As protein: CASSKGLADQETQYF.

The chain combines TRBV6-1 with TRBJ2-7, with D possibly being TRBD2 (5 bases). This CDR3 is 12 amino acids long. The ends were cut back, 2 bases at V and 7 bases at J, with 9 bases in the middle. Germline V gene lookup returns CDR1 MNHNS and CDR2 SASEGT. The CDR3 spells CASSEPPGEQYV. The CDR3, as DNA: TGTGCCAGCAGTGAACCGCCGGGGGAGCAGTACGTC.

This chain links TRBV27 with TRBJ1-1, with a possible D match to TRBD1 (6 bases). This CDR3 has 15 residues. Germline V gives CDR1 MNHEY, CDR2 SMNVEV (reference sequence). Trimming removed 6 bases from V and 1 base from J, with 15 bases in between. The CDR3 loop is CASSKTGITNTEAFF. The CDR3 region has the DNA TGTGCCAGCAGCAAAACAGGGATCACGAACACTGAAGCTTTCTTT.

This clone was observed once. This sequence joins TRBV28 and TRBJ2-7; no reliable D call. The CDR3 has 16 residues. CDR1 is MDHEN and CDR2 is SYDVKM in the germline V gene. V lost 2 bases and J 4 bases, leaving 18 bases between the germline ends. The CDR3 reads CASSLSLALLSYEQYF. DNA for the CDR3: TGTGCCAGCAGTTTAAGTCTTGCACTCCTAAGTTACGAGCAGTACTTC.

The chain combines TRBV7-9 with TRBJ1-2, with a tentative D call TRBD1 (5 bases). The CDR3 spans 13 residues. Germline values: CDR1 SEHNR, CDR2 FQNEAQ (reference sequence). Trimming removed 5 bases at V and 4 bases at J, with 11 bases between. The CDR3, as DNA: TGTGCCAGCAGCCCAGGGTCTGGCTATGGCTACACCTTC. Translation: CASSPGSGYGYTF. Based on the CDR3 plus reference TRBV7-9 and TRBJ1-2, the full variable domain is DTGVSQNPRHKITKRGQNVTFRCDPISEHNRLYWYRQTLGQGPEFLTYFQNEAQLEKSRLLSDRFSAERPKGSFSTLEIQRTEQGDSAMYLCASSPGSGYGYTFGSGTRLTVV.

This clone was seen a single time. This chain uses TRBV13 with TRBJ2-3, with TRBD2 matching over 7 bases. In germline, CDR1 is PRHDT, CDR2 FYEKMQ (reference sequence). The CDR3 has 14 amino acids. V lost 5 bases, J lost 4 bases, and 6 bases stayed unmatched. CDR3 amino acids: CASSLPTSPDTQYF. In DNA, the CDR3 is TGTGCCAGCAGCCTTCCGACTAGCCCAGATACGCAGTATTTT.

This rearrangement joins TRBV19 to TRBJ1-1, with a weak D call TRBD1 (6 bases). Per germline, CDR1 LNHDA and CDR2 SQIVND (reference sequence). V dropped 5 bases and J dropped 1 base, with 11 bases sitting between them. The CDR3 spans 14 residues. The CDR3 DNA is TGTGCCAGTAGTTTGGGACATAAGAACACTGAAGCTTTCTTT. Amino acids: CASSLGHKNTEAFF.

This clone was counted a few times. The V gene is TRBV18, the J gene TRBJ2-5; D may match TRBD1 or TRBD2 (7 bases each). The germline V and J ends were trimmed by 6 bases and 5 bases, with 25 bases remaining between them. CDR1 and CDR2 (germline): KGHSH, LQKENI. The CDR3 length is 17 residues. In DNA form, the CDR3 reads TGTGCCAGCTCCCAGGGGGGGCGACAGGGACGGAGGGAGACCCAGTACTTC. Residues: CASSQGGRQGRRETQYF.

This chain connects TRBV19 to TRBJ1-2; D gene unclear. CDR3 length: 14 residues. V was clipped by 5 bases and J by 2 bases, with 12 bases between them. The V gene's germline CDR1 is LNHDA and CDR2 SQIVND (reference sequence). This CDR3 reads CASSEYGGNYGYTF. The DNA of the CDR3 is TGTGCCAGTAGTGAATACGGCGGCAACTATGGCTACACCTTC. The entire variable domain, with the rest obtained from reference TRBV19 and TRBJ1-2, is as follows: DGGITQSPKYLFRKEGQNVTLSCEQNLNHDAMYWYRQDPGQGLRLIYYSQIVNDFQKGDIAEGYSVSREKKESFPLTVTSAQKNPTAFYLCASSEYGGNYGYTFGSGTRLTVV.

The chain carries TRBV28 and TRBJ1-5; possibly TRBD1 for D (5 bases). Germline values: CDR1 MDHEN, CDR2 SYDVKM. The V end lost 5 bases, the J end lost 4 bases, and 12 bases lay between the germline ends. CDR3 size: 14 residues. CDR3 DNA: TGTGCCAGCAGTCACGACAGCCTTAATCAGCCCCAGCATTTT. Translation gives CASSHDSLNQPQHF.